This is a list of T cell receptor beta chains from one sample in a study of T cells in localized non-small cell lung cancer. This table comes from immunoSEQ multiplex PCR, and its TCRdb copy is limited to in-frame clones, with some not included. The sample records about 78,000 clones, roughly 86% being singletons. This specimen was peripheral blood, taken before any cancer treatment. The origin of the receptors is a man aged 35 to 70 with stage I lung adenocarcinoma. Both conserved end residues are part of each CDR3. Each record gives: clone size, J gene, V gene, D gene, CDR3 protein, CDR3 DNA. A D gene is named only where the DNA matches it firmly. Some rows mark clone size as missing; the rest say once, few, many or name a class of expanded clone.

abundance: -; j_gene: TRBJ1-4; v_gene: TRBV6-6; d_gene: -; CDR3aa: CASSTGQGREEKLFF; CDR3nt: TGTGCCAGCAGCACTGGGCAGGGACGTGAGGAAAAACTGTTTTTT
abundance: -; j_gene: TRBJ2-5; v_gene: TRBV7-2; d_gene: TRBD2; CDR3aa: CASSPGLAGQETQYF; CDR3nt: TGTGCCAGCAGCCCGGGACTAGCGGGGCAAGAGACCCAGTACTTC
abundance: once; j_gene: TRBJ2-5; v_gene: TRBV11-2; d_gene: TRBD2; CDR3aa: CASSPETSGIKAQYF; CDR3nt: TGTGCCAGCAGCCCCGAGACTAGCGGGATAAAGGCCCAGTACTTC
abundance: -; j_gene: TRBJ2-1; v_gene: TRBV29-1; d_gene: TRBD1; CDR3aa: CSVRGQDEQFF; CDR3nt: TGCAGCGTCCGAGGACAGGATGAGCAGTTCTTC
abundance: -; j_gene: TRBJ1-2; v_gene: TRBV27; d_gene: -; CDR3aa: CASSFSGASGYTF; CDR3nt: TGTGCCAGCAGTTTCTCGGGTGCGAGTGGCTACACCTTC
abundance: -; j_gene: TRBJ2-7; v_gene: TRBV4-1; d_gene: TRBD2; CDR3aa: CASSQDLGAGAAYEQYF; CDR3nt: TGCGCCAGCAGCCAAGATCTAGGCGCGGGAGCGGCCTACGAGCAGTACTTC
abundance: -; j_gene: TRBJ2-5; v_gene: TRBV12-5; d_gene: -; CDR3aa: CASGLVGETQYF; CDR3nt: TGTGCTAGTGGTTTGGTCGGGGAGACCCAGTACTTC
abundance: -; j_gene: TRBJ1-1; v_gene: TRBV5-1; d_gene: -; CDR3aa: CASTGVTTEAFF; CDR3nt: TGCGCCAGCACCGGGGTGACGACTGAAGCTTTCTTT
abundance: -; j_gene: TRBJ2-1; v_gene: TRBV21-1; d_gene: -; CDR3aa: CASSHHSLGFNEFF; CDR3nt: TGTGCCAGCTCCCACCATTCCCTGGGGTTCAACGAGTTCTTC
abundance: once; j_gene: TRBJ2-2; v_gene: TRBV7-2; d_gene: -; CDR3aa: CASSFGQSTGELFF; CDR3nt: TGTGCCAGCAGCTTCGGACAGTCTACCGGGGAGCTGTTTTTT
abundance: -; j_gene: TRBJ1-4; v_gene: TRBV5-4; d_gene: -; CDR3aa: CASSFGGGTEKLFF; CDR3nt: TGTGCCAGCAGCTTTGGAGGGGGTACTGAAAAACTGTTTTTT
abundance: -; j_gene: TRBJ1-2; v_gene: TRBV4-3; d_gene: -; CDR3aa: CASSQTLDIGGGGHGYTF; CDR3nt: TGCGCCAGCAGCCAAACCCTAGATATCGGAGGAGGAGGGCATGGCTACACCTTC
abundance: -; j_gene: TRBJ2-7; v_gene: TRBV9; d_gene: TRBD2; CDR3aa: CASSTTGTISPYEQYF; CDR3nt: TGTGCCAGCAGCACCACCGGGACTATCTCGCCCTACGAGCAGTACTTC
abundance: -; j_gene: TRBJ2-7; v_gene: TRBV9; d_gene: TRBD1; CDR3aa: CASSPWDSAYEQYF; CDR3nt: TGTGCCAGCAGCCCCTGGGACAGCGCCTACGAGCAGTACTTC
abundance: once; j_gene: TRBJ2-6; v_gene: TRBV27; d_gene: -; CDR3aa: CASRPAGFSGANVLTF; CDR3nt: TGTGCCAGCAGACCAGCGGGTTTCTCTGGGGCCAACGTCCTGACTTTC
abundance: -; j_gene: TRBJ2-7; v_gene: TRBV11-2; d_gene: TRBD1; CDR3aa: CASSLDWTGDYEQYF; CDR3nt: TGTGCCAGCAGCTTAGACTGGACAGGGGACTACGAGCAGTACTTC
abundance: once; j_gene: TRBJ2-7; v_gene: TRBV6-6; d_gene: -; CDR3aa: CASSSPGVAGHEQYF; CDR3nt: TGTGCCAGCAGTTCCCCTGGAGTAGCTGGGCACGAGCAGTACTTC
abundance: -; j_gene: TRBJ2-7; v_gene: TRBV18; d_gene: -; CDR3aa: CASSPIGGGHGVRYEQYF; CDR3nt: TGTGCCAGCTCACCAATCGGAGGGGGGCACGGAGTTCGCTACGAGCAGTACTTC
abundance: few; j_gene: TRBJ1-1; v_gene: TRBV10-2; d_gene: TRBD1; CDR3aa: CASTSFMGQGNSAEAFF; CDR3nt: TGCGCCAGCACTAGCTTCATGGGACAGGGAAATTCAGCTGAAGCTTTCTTT
abundance: -; j_gene: TRBJ2-3; v_gene: TRBV30; d_gene: -; CDR3aa: CAWSGLAVTDTQYF; CDR3nt: TGTGCCTGGAGCGGTTTAGCGGTCACAGATACGCAGTATTTT
abundance: -; j_gene: TRBJ1-2; v_gene: TRBV5-1; d_gene: TRBD1; CDR3aa: CASSLEGTGTYGYTF; CDR3nt: TGCGCCAGCAGCTTGGAGGGGACAGGGACCTATGGCTACACCTTC
abundance: few; j_gene: TRBJ1-6; v_gene: TRBV27; d_gene: -; CDR3aa: CASGFRASNNSPLHF; CDR3nt: TGTGCCAGCGGGTTCCGGGCTTCGAATAATTCACCCCTCCACTTT
abundance: -; j_gene: TRBJ2-7; v_gene: TRBV19; d_gene: TRBD1; CDR3aa: CASSLDRVRGEQYF; CDR3nt: TGTGCCAGTAGTTTGGACAGGGTGCGTGGGGAGCAGTACTTC
abundance: -; j_gene: TRBJ2-5; v_gene: TRBV6-6; d_gene: TRBD2; CDR3aa: CASSYLSGAQETQYF; CDR3nt: TGTGCCAGCAGTTACCTCAGCGGGGCCCAAGAGACCCAGTACTTC
abundance: -; j_gene: TRBJ1-1; v_gene: TRBV28; d_gene: -; CDR3aa: CASSLHPRAAFF; CDR3nt: TGTGCCAGCAGTTTACACCCGAGGGCAGCTTTCTTT
abundance: -; j_gene: TRBJ2-5; v_gene: TRBV18; d_gene: -; CDR3aa: CASSRTDKETQYF; CDR3nt: TGTGCCAGCTCCCGGACAGACAAAGAGACCCAGTACTTC
abundance: few; j_gene: TRBJ1-5; v_gene: TRBV21-1; d_gene: -; CDR3aa: CASSKVWDRGRDSNQPQHF; CDR3nt: TGTGCCAGCAGCAAAGTTTGGGACAGGGGGCGGGATAGCAATCAGCCCCAGCATTTT
abundance: -; j_gene: TRBJ2-3; v_gene: TRBV28; d_gene: -; CDR3aa: CASSPPGRRYTQYF; CDR3nt: TGTGCCAGCAGCCCCCCGGGGAGGAGGTATACGCAGTATTTT
abundance: -; j_gene: TRBJ1-5; v_gene: TRBV6-5; d_gene: -; CDR3aa: CASSSRGNQPQHF; CDR3nt: TGTGCCAGCAGTTCCCGGGGCAATCAGCCCCAGCATTTT
abundance: -; j_gene: TRBJ2-1; v_gene: TRBV7-2; d_gene: -; CDR3aa: CASSLNLPGSYNEQFF; CDR3nt: TGTGCCAGCAGCTTAAACCTTCCGGGGTCCTACAATGAGCAGTTCTTC
abundance: -; j_gene: TRBJ2-5; v_gene: TRBV28; d_gene: TRBD2; CDR3aa: CASTPWGGQETQYF; CDR3nt: TGTGCCAGCACCCCGTGGGGGGGACAAGAGACCCAGTACTTC
abundance: -; j_gene: TRBJ2-2; v_gene: TRBV2; d_gene: -; CDR3aa: CASSAYPTNTGELFF; CDR3nt: TGTGCCAGCAGTGCCTATCCCACGAACACCGGGGAGCTGTTTTTT
abundance: -; j_gene: TRBJ2-7; v_gene: TRBV27; d_gene: -; CDR3aa: CASSRQDGGSYEQYF; CDR3nt: TGTGCCAGCAGCCGACAGGACGGCGGTTCCTACGAGCAGTACTTC
abundance: -; j_gene: TRBJ2-5; v_gene: TRBV27; d_gene: TRBD2; CDR3aa: CASSLFRGEGETQYF; CDR3nt: TGTGCCAGCAGTTTATTTCGGGGGGAAGGAGAGACCCAGTACTTC
abundance: -; j_gene: TRBJ2-1; v_gene: TRBV19; d_gene: -; CDR3aa: CASSAGVGNEQFF; CDR3nt: TGTGCCAGTAGCGCAGGGGTAGGCAATGAGCAGTTCTTC
abundance: -; j_gene: TRBJ1-2; v_gene: TRBV15; d_gene: -; CDR3aa: CATSRDRSFNYGYTF; CDR3nt: TGTGCCACCAGCAGAGACAGGTCTTTTAACTATGGCTACACCTTC
abundance: -; j_gene: TRBJ1-1; v_gene: TRBV19; d_gene: TRBD1; CDR3aa: CASRSTGGFDTEAFF; CDR3nt: TGTGCCAGTAGGTCGACAGGGGGCTTCGACACTGAAGCTTTCTTT
abundance: -; j_gene: TRBJ2-1; v_gene: TRBV15; d_gene: TRBD2; CDR3aa: CATSTSLAGGPYNEQFF; CDR3nt: TGTGCCACCAGCACCTCACTAGCGGGAGGGCCCTACAATGAGCAGTTCTTC
abundance: -; j_gene: TRBJ1-4; v_gene: TRBV27; d_gene: -; CDR3aa: CASSLSSWGRGEKLFF; CDR3nt: TGTGCCAGCAGTTTATCGAGCTGGGGCCGGGGGGAAAAACTGTTTTTT
abundance: few; j_gene: TRBJ1-1; v_gene: TRBV7-2; d_gene: -; CDR3aa: CASSSAANTEAFF; CDR3nt: TGTGCCAGCAGCTCCGCCGCGAACACTGAAGCTTTCTTT
abundance: -; j_gene: TRBJ1-2; v_gene: TRBV28; d_gene: -; CDR3aa: CASSLDSHYGYTF; CDR3nt: TGTGCCAGCAGTTTGGACAGCCACTATGGCTACACCTTC
abundance: -; j_gene: TRBJ2-5; v_gene: TRBV10-3; d_gene: TRBD2; CDR3aa: CAISEGLAGETQYF; CDR3nt: TGTGCCATCAGTGAAGGACTAGCGGGCGAGACCCAGTACTTC
abundance: -; j_gene: TRBJ2-1; v_gene: TRBV28; d_gene: -; CDR3aa: CASSLGTLYPPNEQFF; CDR3nt: TGTGCCAGCAGTTTGGGGACTCTTTACCCCCCCAATGAGCAGTTCTTC
abundance: -; j_gene: TRBJ1-2; v_gene: TRBV2; d_gene: -; CDR3aa: CASSLVGANGYTF; CDR3nt: TGTGCCAGCAGCCTCGTGGGGGCCAATGGCTACACCTTC
abundance: -; j_gene: TRBJ1-1; v_gene: TRBV6-5; d_gene: -; CDR3aa: CASSHDRGMNTEAFF; CDR3nt: TGTGCCAGCAGTCACGATAGGGGGATGAACACTGAAGCTTTCTTT
abundance: -; j_gene: TRBJ2-1; v_gene: TRBV5-6; d_gene: -; CDR3aa: CASSWVKGSSYNEQFF; CDR3nt: TGTGCCAGCAGCTGGGTTAAGGGGAGCTCCTACAATGAGCAGTTCTTC
abundance: -; j_gene: TRBJ2-1; v_gene: TRBV7-9; d_gene: -; CDR3aa: CASMRIWGEQFF; CDR3nt: TGTGCCAGCATGAGGATCTGGGGGGAGCAGTTCTTC
abundance: -; j_gene: TRBJ1-2; v_gene: TRBV7-9; d_gene: -; CDR3aa: CASSLAGKQNYGYTF; CDR3nt: TGTGCCAGCAGCTTAGCGGGGAAACAGAACTATGGCTACACCTTC
abundance: -; j_gene: TRBJ2-7; v_gene: TRBV5-1; d_gene: TRBD1; CDR3aa: CASSRDSRSYEQYF; CDR3nt: TGCGCCAGCAGCCGGGACAGCAGGTCGTACGAGCAGTACTTC
abundance: -; j_gene: TRBJ2-1; v_gene: TRBV11-2; d_gene: -; CDR3aa: CASSLAREYYNEQFF; CDR3nt: TGTGCCAGCAGCCTAGCTAGGGAGTATTACAATGAGCAGTTCTTC
abundance: -; j_gene: TRBJ1-4; v_gene: TRBV5-1; d_gene: TRBD1; CDR3aa: CASSLQNRGFLNEKLFF; CDR3nt: TGCGCCAGCAGCTTACAAAACAGGGGATTCCTCAATGAAAAACTGTTTTTT
abundance: -; j_gene: TRBJ1-4; v_gene: TRBV7-2; d_gene: TRBD1; CDR3aa: CASSRQGEKLFF; CDR3nt: TGTGCCAGCAGCCGACAGGGGGAAAAACTGTTTTTT
abundance: -; j_gene: TRBJ2-7; v_gene: TRBV7-6; d_gene: TRBD1; CDR3aa: CASSPVWDSAYEQYF; CDR3nt: TGTGCCAGCAGCCCCGTGTGGGACAGTGCCTACGAGCAGTACTTC
abundance: -; j_gene: TRBJ1-1; v_gene: TRBV6-6; d_gene: TRBD1; CDR3aa: CASSPGQVLNTEAFF; CDR3nt: TGTGCCAGCAGCCCCGGACAGGTCCTGAACACTGAAGCTTTCTTT
abundance: -; j_gene: TRBJ1-1; v_gene: TRBV18; d_gene: TRBD1; CDR3aa: CASSPPGDRGGTEAFF; CDR3nt: TGTGCCAGCTCACCCCCGGGTGACAGGGGAGGCACTGAAGCTTTCTTT
abundance: -; j_gene: TRBJ2-7; v_gene: TRBV5-4; d_gene: TRBD2; CDR3aa: CATHGLAGGEQYF; CDR3nt: TGTGCCACCCACGGCCTAGCGGGAGGTGAGCAGTACTTC
abundance: -; j_gene: TRBJ1-4; v_gene: TRBV7-2; d_gene: TRBD1; CDR3aa: CASSLSQGGGEKLFF; CDR3nt: TGTGCCAGCAGCTTATCCCAGGGGGGGGGTGAAAAACTGTTTTTT
abundance: -; j_gene: TRBJ1-2; v_gene: TRBV28; d_gene: -; CDR3aa: CASRDGINYGYTF; CDR3nt: TGTGCCAGCCGGGACGGGATTAACTATGGCTACACCTTC
abundance: -; j_gene: TRBJ2-1; v_gene: TRBV27; d_gene: TRBD2; CDR3aa: CASRYLAGVSSSYNEQFF; CDR3nt: TGTGCCAGCAGATACCTAGCGGGGGTGTCGAGCTCCTACAATGAGCAGTTCTTC
abundance: -; j_gene: TRBJ2-1; v_gene: TRBV19; d_gene: TRBD2; CDR3aa: CASSSSGRSYNEQFF; CDR3nt: TGTGCCAGTAGTTCTAGCGGTAGGTCCTACAATGAGCAGTTCTTC